The clone carrying this T cell receptor beta chain was counted ten times or more. Antigen unknown. This CDR3 spans 12 amino acids. V was clipped by 3 bases and J by 11 bases, with 8 bases between them. The germline CDR1 and CDR2 sequences are SGHTA and FQGNSA. This specimen comes from a study of identical twins. General study points: Donors were not followed over many years; analysis was cross-sectional.

Template switching supplied a universal primer site; unique molecular identifiers were carried on the cDNA. A single record per CDR3 protein comes from TCRdb applying MiXCR to the 5' RACE reads. The sample yields approximately 410,000 distinct CDR3 sequences, about 18% seen once. This TCR came from a man between 45 and 60 years old in good health. The sequenced sample was naive T cells sorted from blood. V and J are TRBV7-2 and TRBJ1-6, with D uncertain. CDR3 bases: TGTGCCAGCAGCTTTGAGGGTACACCCCTCCACTTT. Residues: CASSFEGTPLHF.